The 14 T cell receptor beta chains listed next were all sequenced from one sample in a study of cytomegalovirus exposure and HLA in healthy donors. Both 60 Vbeta primers and 13 Jbeta primers went into the PCR. Method: immunoSEQ multiplex PCR; TCRdb's copy keeps in-frame clones and lacks some. The table shows approximately 140,000 clones, with 61% occurring only once. Sequenced material: PBMCs. Receptors were obtained from a male donor in good health and CMV-seronegative.

This chain connects TRBV7-8 to TRBJ1-4, with TRBD1 matching 12 bases. V lost 0 bases, J lost 7 bases, and 15 bases stayed unmatched. This CDR3 region has 20 residues. Germline lookup yields CDR1 SGHVS and CDR2 FQNEAQ. For the CDR3, the DNA is TGTGCCAGCAGCTTAGCAGATGGGTGGGGACAGGGGGCAGTTAGTGAAAAACTGTTTTTT. Translated, it gives CASSLADGWGQGAVSEKLFF. Based on the CDR3 plus reference TRBV7-8 and TRBJ1-4, the full variable domain is GAGVSQSPRYKVAKRGQDVALRCDPISGHVSLFWYQQALGQGPEFLTYFQNEAQLDKSGLPSDRFFAERPEGSVSTLKIQRTQQEDSAVYLCASSLADGWGQGAVSEKLFFGSGTQLSVL.

Comments on this clone: One junction end disagrees with the germline gene, perhaps due to a read error. The chain links TRBV7-9 to TRBJ1-5, with D possibly matching TRBD1 (6 bases). The CDR3 totals 17 residues. Germline lookup yields CDR1 SEHNR and CDR2 FQNEAQ (reference sequence). This CDR3 reads CSSSLTPGGRGNQPQHF. CDR3 DNA: TGTTCCAGCAGCTTAACCCCGGGGGGGCGCGGTAATCAGCCCCAGCATTTT.

The chain carries TRBV15 and TRBJ1-4; 9 bases agree with TRBD1. Looked up from germline, CDR1 is LNHNV and CDR2 is YYDKDF (reference sequence). V shed 5 bases and J 7 bases; nucleotides not matched to a gene: 8. This CDR3 has 15 residues. CDR3 in amino acids: CATSGRTGEREKLFF. Here the CDR3 DNA reads TGTGCCACCAGCGGACGGACAGGGGAGCGTGAAAAACTGTTTTTT. The full variable domain, in which reference TRBV15 and TRBJ1-4 provide the parts outside the CDR3, is DAMVIQNPRYQVTQFGKPVTLSCSQTLNHNVMYWYQQKSSQAPKLLFHYYDKDFNNEADTPDNFQSRRPNTSFCFLDIRSPGLGDTAMYLCATSGRTGEREKLFFGSGTQLSVL.

The chain uses TRBV7-3 and TRBJ2-3, with 9 nucleotides matching TRBD2. V shed 4 bases and J 1 base; nucleotides not matched to a gene: 3. CDR1 SGHTA and CDR2 FQGTGA come from the germline V gene. The CDR3 loop spans 15 amino acids. CDR3 amino acids: CASSSRTSGTDTQYF. The CDR3 region has the DNA TGTGCCAGCAGCTCCCGGACTAGCGGCACAGATACGCAGTATTTT.

The DNA for the CDR3 is TGTGCCAGCAGTCCCACCCCTACCCCAACTAATGAAAAACTGTTTTTT. Amino acid sequence: CASSPTPTPTNEKLFF. The chain joins TRBV5-8 to TRBJ1-4; no reliable D call. The CDR3 sequence is 16 residues long. The germline V and J ends were trimmed by 5 bases and 0 bases, with 14 bases remaining between them. Per germline, CDR1 SGHTS and CDR2 YDEGEE.

This chain links TRBV12-5 with TRBJ2-5, with D perhaps matching TRBD2 (5 bases). Trimming stripped 7 bases from V and 9 bases from J, with 36 bases between. The CDR3 runs 19 residues. From germline, CDR1 is LGHNT and CDR2 FRNRAP. The DNA of the CDR3 is TGTGCTAGTGACCCTCCCCCCGGGAAGTCTCCTTTTGGGGTCAAGCCCCAGTACTTC. Translation: CASDPPPGKSPFGVKPQYF. Using reference TRBV12-5 and TRBJ2-5 for the parts outside the CDR3, the full variable domain is DARVTQTPRHKVTEMGQEVTMRCQPILGHNTVFWYRQTMMQGLELLAYFRNRAPLDDSGMPKDRFSAEMPDATLATLKIQPSEPRDSAVYFCASDPPPGKSPFGVKPQYFGPGTRLLVL.

The gene calls are TRBV18 and TRBJ2-1; tentative D call: TRBD1 (8 bases). V gave up 2 bases and J gave up 4 bases, with 18 bases separating them. From germline, CDR1 is KGHSH and CDR2 LQKENI. This CDR3 is built from 17 residues. CDR3 region: CASSPAGRDRRYNEQFF. In DNA, the CDR3 is TGTGCCAGCTCACCAGCAGGGAGGGACAGGAGATACAATGAGCAGTTCTTC.

The CDR3 DNA reads TGCGCCAGCAGCCAAGATTCACGGAGCAATCAGCCCCAGCATTTT. Encoded protein: CASSQDSRSNQPQHF. The chain couples TRBV4-1 to TRBJ1-5; D is unresolved. Looked up from germline, CDR1 is MGHRA and CDR2 is YSYEKL. V was clipped by 0 bases and J by 1 base, with 7 bases between them. This CDR3 comprises 15 residues.

The table lists this clone with a few counts. CDR3 nucleotide sequence: TGTGCCAGCACCGTCCCGGGGGGATCTGGGGCCAACGTCCTGACTTTC. Translated: CASTVPGGSGANVLTF. The J gene is TRBJ2-6, the V gene TRBV5-4; 7 bases are shared with TRBD2. Trimming cost V 6 bases and J 1 base; bases outside gene matches: 7. The V gene's germline CDR1 is SGHNT and CDR2 YYREEE (reference sequence). This CDR3 is 16 amino acids long.

V usage is TRBV7-3 and J usage is TRBJ2-1, with 7 bases aligning to TRBD1. J lost 4 bases, V lost 2 bases, and 2 bases had no gene match. There are 14 residues in the CDR3. Germline V CDR1 and CDR2: SGHTA, FQGTGA. CDR3 region: CASSLGTEYNEQFF. CDR3 coding DNA: TGTGCCAGCAGCTTAGGGACAGAGTACAATGAGCAGTTCTTC.

This clone has only a few counts. V gene TRBV6-6 combines with J gene TRBJ1-1; D may be TRBD1 (6 bases). Germline CDR1 reads MNHNY; CDR2 reads SVGAGI (reference sequence). Trimming removed 2 bases at V and 1 base at J, with 8 bases between. This CDR3 has 14 amino acids. The CDR3 loop is CASSYPTGNTEAFF. The CDR3 DNA reads TGTGCCAGCAGTTACCCGACAGGGAACACTGAAGCTTTCTTT.

The chain couples TRBV5-1 to TRBJ2-1, with 10 bases aligning to TRBD1. With V trimmed by 2 bases and J by 6 bases, 2 bases remained unmatched. This CDR3 region has 14 residues. CDR1 is SGHRS and CDR2 is YFSETQ in the germline V gene. CDR3 amino acids: CASSLRTGGNEQFF. In DNA, the CDR3 is TGCGCCAGCAGCTTAAGGACAGGGGGCAATGAGCAGTTCTTC.

The rearrangement links TRBV19 to TRBJ1-2, with a tentative D call TRBD1 (5 bases). V lost 1 base to trimming and J lost 5 bases, with 11 bases between them. Looked up from germline, CDR1 is LNHDA and CDR2 is SQIVND (reference sequence). This CDR3 comprises 14 residues. CDR3 DNA: TGTGCCAGTAGTATAGGCGGAGGGGAATATGGCTACACCTTC. This codes for CASSIGGGEYGYTF. Looking up the rest from reference TRBV19 and TRBJ1-2 gives the full variable domain: DGGITQSPKYLFRKEGQNVTLSCEQNLNHDAMYWYRQDPGQGLRLIYYSQIVNDFQKGDIAEGYSVSREKKESFPLTVTSAQKNPTAFYLCASSIGGGEYGYTFGSGTRLTVV.

The rearrangement joins TRBV9 to TRBJ1-4; D uncertain. CDR1 SGDLS and CDR2 YYNGEE come from the germline V gene. The CDR3 runs to 15 residues. Between the trimmed V and J ends, which lost 2 bases and 0 bases, there was a span of 8 bases. Here the CDR3 reads CASSVTGATNEKLFF. CDR3 nucleotides: TGTGCCAGCAGCGTGACGGGTGCAACTAATGAAAAACTGTTTTTT.